This TCR beta chain was obtained from a study of blood T cell repertoires in COVID-19. Study-level background: The analysed material was cDNA or gDNA that came from T cells, B-cell-depleted T cells, or PBMCs.

The Seattle patients joined while their infection was active and were tracked longitudinally afterward. In the original analysis: Amplified reference gene primers provided the basis for estimating nucleated cell counts. TCRdb's table, derived via immunoSEQ multiplex PCR, lists solely in-frame clones and lacks some. V and J calls and clone size are as listed in that table; D and trimming were resolved from the DNA. The table lists approximately 500,000 clones, 89% of them singletons. V trimming: 0 bases; J trimming: 1 base; junction bases outside the gene matches: 3. This CDR3 has 16 residues. Germline-derived CDR1 and CDR2 are SGDLS and YYNGEE.

Sequences were obtained from peripheral blood. This receptor was obtained from a young man with COVID-19, enrolled during active disease. The chain recombines TRBV9 with TRBJ2-3; 9 positions agree with TRBD2. CDR3 region: CASSVEASGGTDTQYF. The CDR3 nucleotides are TGTGCCAGCAGCGTAGAGGCTAGCGGGGGCACAGATACGCAGTATTTT.